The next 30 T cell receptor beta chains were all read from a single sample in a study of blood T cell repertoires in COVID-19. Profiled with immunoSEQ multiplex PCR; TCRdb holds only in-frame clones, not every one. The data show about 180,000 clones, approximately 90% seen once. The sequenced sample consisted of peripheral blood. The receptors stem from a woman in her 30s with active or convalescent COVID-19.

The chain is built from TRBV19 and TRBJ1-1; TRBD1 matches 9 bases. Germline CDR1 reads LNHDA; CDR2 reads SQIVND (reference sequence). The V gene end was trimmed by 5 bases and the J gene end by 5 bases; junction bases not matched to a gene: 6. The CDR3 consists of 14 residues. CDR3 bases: TGTGCCAGTAGTGACGGACAGGGGTGGACTGAAGCTTTCTTT. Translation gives CASSDGQGWTEAFF.

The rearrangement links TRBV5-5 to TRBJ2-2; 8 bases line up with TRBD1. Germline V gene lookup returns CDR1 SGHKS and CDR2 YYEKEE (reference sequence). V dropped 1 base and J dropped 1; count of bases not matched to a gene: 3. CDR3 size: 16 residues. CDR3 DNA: TGTGCCAGCAGCTTGTCAGGGACAGGGAACACCGGGGAGCTGTTTTTT. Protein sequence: CASSLSGTGNTGELFF.

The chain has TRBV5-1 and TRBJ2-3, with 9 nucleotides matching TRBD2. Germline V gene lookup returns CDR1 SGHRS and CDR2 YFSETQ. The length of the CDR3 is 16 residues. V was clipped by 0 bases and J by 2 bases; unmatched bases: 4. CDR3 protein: CASSLGRGGTTDTQYF. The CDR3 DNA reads TGCGCCAGCAGCTTGGGGCGGGGGGGAACCACAGATACGCAGTATTTT.

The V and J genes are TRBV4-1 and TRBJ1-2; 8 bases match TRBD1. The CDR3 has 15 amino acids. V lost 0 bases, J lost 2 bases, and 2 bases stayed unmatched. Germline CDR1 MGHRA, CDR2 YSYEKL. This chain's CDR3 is CASSQDDRGNYGYTF. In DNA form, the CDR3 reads TGCGCCAGCAGCCAAGACGACAGGGGAAACTATGGCTACACCTTC.

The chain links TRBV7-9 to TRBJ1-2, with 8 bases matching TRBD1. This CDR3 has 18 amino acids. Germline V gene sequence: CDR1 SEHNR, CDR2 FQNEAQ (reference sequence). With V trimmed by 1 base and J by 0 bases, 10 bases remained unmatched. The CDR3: CASSLGGVTGVANYGYTF. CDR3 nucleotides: TGTGCCAGCAGCTTAGGAGGAGTGACAGGGGTAGCTAACTATGGCTACACCTTC.

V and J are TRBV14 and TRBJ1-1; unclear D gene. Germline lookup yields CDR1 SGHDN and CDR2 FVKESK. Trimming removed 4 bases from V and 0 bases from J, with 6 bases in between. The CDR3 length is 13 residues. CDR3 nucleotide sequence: TGTGCCAGCAGCCCCACAGTGAACACTGAAGCTTTCTTT. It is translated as CASSPTVNTEAFF.

CDR3 region: CAIATSLQDTQYF. The CDR3 DNA is TGTGCTATTGCGACTAGTCTCCAAGATACGCAGTATTTT. J is TRBJ2-3 and V is TRBV7-7, with a tentative D call TRBD2 (6 bases). Germline V gene sequence: CDR1 SSHAT, CDR2 FNYEAQ (reference sequence). This CDR3 contains 13 residues.

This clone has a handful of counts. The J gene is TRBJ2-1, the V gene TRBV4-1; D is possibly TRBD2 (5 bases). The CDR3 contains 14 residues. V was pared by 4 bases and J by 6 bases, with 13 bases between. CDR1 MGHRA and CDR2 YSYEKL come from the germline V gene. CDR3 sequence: CASSPWQAVNEQFF. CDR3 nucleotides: TGCGCCAGCAGCCCCTGGCAAGCGGTCAATGAGCAGTTCTTC.

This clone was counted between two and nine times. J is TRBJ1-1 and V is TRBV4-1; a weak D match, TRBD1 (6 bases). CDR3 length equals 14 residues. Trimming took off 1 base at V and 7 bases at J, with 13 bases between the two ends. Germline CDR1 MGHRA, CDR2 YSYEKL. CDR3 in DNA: TGCGCCAGCAGCCAAGCTACAGGGATCATTGAAGCTTTCTTT. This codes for CASSQATGIIEAFF.

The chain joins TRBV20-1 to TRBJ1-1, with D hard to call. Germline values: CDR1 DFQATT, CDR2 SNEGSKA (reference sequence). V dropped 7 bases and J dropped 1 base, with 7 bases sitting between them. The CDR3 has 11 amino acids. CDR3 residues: CSGRSNTEAFF. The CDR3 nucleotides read TGCAGTGGGAGATCGAACACTGAAGCTTTCTTT.

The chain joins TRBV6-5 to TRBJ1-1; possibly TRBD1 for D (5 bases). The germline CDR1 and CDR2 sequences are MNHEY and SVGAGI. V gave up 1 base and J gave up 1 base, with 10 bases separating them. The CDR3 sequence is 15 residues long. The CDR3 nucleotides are TGTGCCAGCAGTTACTGGCGGGGGACGAACACTGAAGCTTTCTTT. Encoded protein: CASSYWRGTNTEAFF.

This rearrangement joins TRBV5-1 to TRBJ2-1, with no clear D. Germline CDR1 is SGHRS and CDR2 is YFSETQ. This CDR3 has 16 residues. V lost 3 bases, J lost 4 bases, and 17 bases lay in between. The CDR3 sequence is CASSSSISTRYNEQFF. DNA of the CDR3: TGCGCCAGCAGCTCCTCAATCTCGACGCGGTACAATGAGCAGTTCTTC.

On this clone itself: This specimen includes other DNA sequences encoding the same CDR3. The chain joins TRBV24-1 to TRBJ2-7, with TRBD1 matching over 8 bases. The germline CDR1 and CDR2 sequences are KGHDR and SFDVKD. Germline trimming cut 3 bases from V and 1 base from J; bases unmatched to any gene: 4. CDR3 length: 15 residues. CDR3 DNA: TGTGCCACCAGTGATCCCCGGACAGGGTCCTACGAGCAGTACTTC. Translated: CATSDPRTGSYEQYF.

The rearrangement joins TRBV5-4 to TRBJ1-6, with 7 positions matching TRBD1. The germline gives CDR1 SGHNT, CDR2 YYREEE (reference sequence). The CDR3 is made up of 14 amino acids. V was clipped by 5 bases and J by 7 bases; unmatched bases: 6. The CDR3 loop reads CASSRPGQNSPLHF. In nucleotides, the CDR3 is TGTGCCAGCAGTCGGCCGGGACAGAATTCACCCCTCCACTTT.

The CDR3 spells CASSFSAGPSGNTIYF. Here the CDR3 DNA reads TGTGCCAGCAGTTTCTCGGCAGGCCCCTCTGGAAACACCATATATTTT. The genes are TRBV11-3 and TRBJ1-3; no firm D call. Germline CDR1 and CDR2: SGHNT and YENEEA. The CDR3 runs 16 residues. Trimming cost V 6 bases and J 0 bases, with 15 bases left between them. The full variable domain, its missing parts supplied by reference TRBV11-3 and TRBJ1-3, is EAGVVQSPRYKIIEKKQPVAFWCNPISGHNTLYWYLQNLGQGPELLIRYENEEAVDDSQLPKDRFSAERLKGVDSTLKIQPAELGDSAVYLCASSFSAGPSGNTIYFGEGSWLTVV.

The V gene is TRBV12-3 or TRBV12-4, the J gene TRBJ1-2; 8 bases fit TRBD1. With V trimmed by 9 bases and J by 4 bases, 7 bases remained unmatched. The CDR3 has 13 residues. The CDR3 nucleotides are TGTGCCAGTAGAGGACAGGGACTCTATGGCTACACCTTC. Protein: CASRGQGLYGYTF.

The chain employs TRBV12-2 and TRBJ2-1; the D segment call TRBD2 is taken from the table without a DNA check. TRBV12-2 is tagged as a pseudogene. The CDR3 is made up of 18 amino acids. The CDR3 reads CASRFRSLAPGSYNEQFF. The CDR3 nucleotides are TGTGCAAGTCGCTTCCGCTCACTAGCGCCCGGCTCCTACAATGAGCAGTTCTTC.

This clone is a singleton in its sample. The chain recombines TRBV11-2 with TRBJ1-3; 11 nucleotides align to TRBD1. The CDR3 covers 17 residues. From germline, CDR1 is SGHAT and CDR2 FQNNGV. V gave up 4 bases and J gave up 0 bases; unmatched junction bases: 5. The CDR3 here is CASSSRGQGVSGNTIYF. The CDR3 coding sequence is TGTGCCAGCAGCTCTAGGGGACAGGGGGTCTCTGGAAACACCATATATTTT.

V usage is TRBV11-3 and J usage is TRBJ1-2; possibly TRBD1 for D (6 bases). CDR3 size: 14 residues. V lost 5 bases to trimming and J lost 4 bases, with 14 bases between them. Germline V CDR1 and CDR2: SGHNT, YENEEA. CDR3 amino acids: CASSRRTASYGYTF. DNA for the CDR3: TGTGCCAGCAGCCGACGGACAGCCAGCTATGGCTACACCTTC.

The chain's CDR3 is CASSYGGAGTNTEAFF. The CDR3 DNA is TGTGCCAGCAGTTACGGGGGGGCCGGGACGAACACTGAAGCTTTCTTT. The genes are TRBV6-5 and TRBJ1-1; D perhaps matches TRBD1 (6 bases). Germline lookup yields CDR1 MNHEY and CDR2 SVGAGI. V was cut by 2 bases and J by 1 base, with 14 bases left in between. The CDR3 covers 16 residues.

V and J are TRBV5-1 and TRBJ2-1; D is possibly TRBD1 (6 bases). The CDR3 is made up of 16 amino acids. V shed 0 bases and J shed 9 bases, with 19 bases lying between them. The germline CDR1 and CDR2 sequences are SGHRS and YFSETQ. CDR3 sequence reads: CASSLVGGVPSSEQFF. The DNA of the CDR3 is TGCGCCAGCAGCTTGGTTGGGGGCGTCCCTTCCTCTGAGCAGTTCTTC.

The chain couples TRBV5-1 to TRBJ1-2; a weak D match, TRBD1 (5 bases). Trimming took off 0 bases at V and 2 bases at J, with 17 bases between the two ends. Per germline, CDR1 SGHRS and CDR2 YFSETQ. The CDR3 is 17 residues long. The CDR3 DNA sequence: TGCGCCAGCAGCTTGGTAGGGGCCCCGCGTCAAAACTATGGCTACACCTTC. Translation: CASSLVGAPRQNYGYTF.

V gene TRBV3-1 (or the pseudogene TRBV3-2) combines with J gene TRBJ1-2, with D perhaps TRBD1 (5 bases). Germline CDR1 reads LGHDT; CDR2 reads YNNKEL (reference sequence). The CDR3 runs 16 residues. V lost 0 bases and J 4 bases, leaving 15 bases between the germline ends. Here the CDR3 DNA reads TGTGCCAGCAGCCAAGATGAACGGGGACTCCTCTATGGCTACACCTTC. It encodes CASSQDERGLLYGYTF.

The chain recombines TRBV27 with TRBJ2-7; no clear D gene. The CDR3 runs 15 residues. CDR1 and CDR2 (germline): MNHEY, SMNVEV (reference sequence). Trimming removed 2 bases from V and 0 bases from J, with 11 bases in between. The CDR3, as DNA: TGTGCCAGCAGTTTAAAGCCTGCATTCTCCTACGAGCAGTACTTC. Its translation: CASSLKPAFSYEQYF.

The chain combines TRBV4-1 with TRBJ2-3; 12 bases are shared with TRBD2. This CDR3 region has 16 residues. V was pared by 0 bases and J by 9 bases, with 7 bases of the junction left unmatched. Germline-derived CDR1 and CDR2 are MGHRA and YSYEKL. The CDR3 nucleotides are TGCGCCAGCAGCCAAGATATGGCTAGCGGGAGGGCCACGCAGTATTTT. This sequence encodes CASSQDMASGRATQYF.

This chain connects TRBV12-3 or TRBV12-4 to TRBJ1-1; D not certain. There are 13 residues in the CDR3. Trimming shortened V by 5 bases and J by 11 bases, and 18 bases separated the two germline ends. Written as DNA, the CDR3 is TGTGCCAGCAGTCCAGCGCGGAGAGGGTACGCTTTCTTT. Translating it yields CASSPARRGYAFF.

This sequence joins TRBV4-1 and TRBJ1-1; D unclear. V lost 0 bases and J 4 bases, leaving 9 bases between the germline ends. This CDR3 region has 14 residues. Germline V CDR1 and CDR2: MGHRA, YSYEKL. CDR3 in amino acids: CASSQEEGGTEAFF. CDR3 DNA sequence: TGCGCCAGCAGCCAAGAAGAGGGCGGCACTGAAGCTTTCTTT.

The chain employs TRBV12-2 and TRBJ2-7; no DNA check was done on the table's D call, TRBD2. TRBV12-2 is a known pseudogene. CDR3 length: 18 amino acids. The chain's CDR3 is CASRPSSRLGTQEYEQYF. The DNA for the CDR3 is TGTGCAAGTCGCCCTTCGAGCCGTCTCGGGACTCAGGAGTACGAGCAGTACTTC.

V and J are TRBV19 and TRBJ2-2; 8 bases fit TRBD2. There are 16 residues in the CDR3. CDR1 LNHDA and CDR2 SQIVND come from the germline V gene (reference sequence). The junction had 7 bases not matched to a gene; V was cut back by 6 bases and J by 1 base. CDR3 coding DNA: TGTGCCAGTAGCAGACCGGGACTAGTGAACACCGGGGAGCTGTTTTTT. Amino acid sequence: CASSRPGLVNTGELFF.

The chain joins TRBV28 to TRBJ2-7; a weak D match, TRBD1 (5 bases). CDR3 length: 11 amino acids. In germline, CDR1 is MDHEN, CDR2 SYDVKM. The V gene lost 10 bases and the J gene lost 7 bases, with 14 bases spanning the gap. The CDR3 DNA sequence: TGTGCCATACAGGAGCAAGGGGAGCAGTACTTC. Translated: CAIQEQGEQYF.